Below, 8 T cell receptor beta chains from the same sample are listed, as sequenced in a study of blood T cells in healthy people across ages. Primers used in a second PCR of about 6 to 11 cycles were a sample-barcoded 5' primer and a J-beta primer mix. TCRdb used MiXCR to reprocess the 5' RACE reads, holding one entry per CDR3 protein. The profile shows about 1.6 million distinct CDR3 sequences, 34% of them singletons. What was sequenced was blood. These receptors all stem from a woman under 40 in good health.

V and J are TRBV6-6 and TRBJ2-3; D not certain. The CDR3 spans 12 residues. CDR1 MNHNY and CDR2 SVGAGI come from the germline V gene (reference sequence). V lost 6 bases and J 6 bases, leaving 10 bases between the germline ends. The CDR3 DNA sequence: TGTGCCAGCAGGCTACTGGGGGATACGCAGTATTTT. Its protein product is CASRLLGDTQYF.

The rearrangement joins TRBV3-1 to TRBJ1-2, with 8 bases that match TRBD1. Unmatched junction bases numbered 6, after V lost 4 bases and J lost 2 bases. Germline lookup yields CDR1 LGHDT and CDR2 YNNKEL (reference sequence). The CDR3 consists of 15 residues. The CDR3 region has the DNA TGTGCCAGCAGCCTATGGACAGGGCCGAACTATGGCTACACCTTC. Protein product: CASSLWTGPNYGYTF.

The chain carries TRBV2 and TRBJ2-3; no reliable D call. V was clipped by 5 bases and J by 0 bases, with 12 bases between them. This CDR3 comprises 15 residues. CDR1 is SNHLY, CDR2 FYNNEI, per germline. CDR3 DNA sequence: TGTGCCAGCAGTTGGGGTACGGAGAGCACAGATACGCAGTATTTT. This translates into CASSWGTESTDTQYF.

The rearrangement uses TRBV4-2 and TRBJ1-2, with D possibly being TRBD1 (6 bases). Trimming left V 0 bases short and J 8 bases short, with 13 bases between. The CDR3 is 14 amino acids. Germline V gene sequence: CDR1 LGHNA, CDR2 YNFKEQ. The CDR3 loop reads CASSQEEGGGGYTF. DNA of the CDR3: TGTGCCAGCAGCCAAGAGGAAGGGGGAGGAGGCTACACCTTC.

The chain carries TRBV4-1 and TRBJ2-5; TRBD1 aligns across 7 bases. The end of the DNA fits TRBJ2-7 better, so the J call may be wrong. Germline V gene lookup returns CDR1 MGHRA and CDR2 YSYEKL. The CDR3 consists of 16 residues. Here the CDR3 reads CASSQGVTGSTYEQYF. The CDR3 region has the DNA TGCGCCAGCAGCCAAGGTGTGACAGGGTCCACTTACGAGCAGTACTTC.

This clonotype has ten or more counts. The chain carries TRBV4-2 and TRBJ2-3; 7 bases are a match to TRBD2. This CDR3 spans 16 amino acids. Germline CDR1 and CDR2: LGHNA and YNFKEQ. V was clipped by 0 bases and J by 2 bases; unmatched bases: 5. The CDR3 is CASSQDEGTNTDTQYF. In nucleotides, the CDR3 is TGTGCCAGCAGCCAAGATGAAGGGACTAACACAGATACGCAGTATTTT.

The CDR3 sequence: CAITQDRDYGYTF. CDR3 DNA: TGTGCCATCACCCAAGACAGGGACTATGGCTACACCTTC. This sequence joins TRBV10-3 and TRBJ1-2; 7 bases are a match to TRBD1. There are 13 residues in the CDR3. V shed 7 bases and J 3 bases; nucleotides not matched to a gene: 5. Per the germline V gene, CDR1 is ENHRY and CDR2 is SYGVKD.

The chain couples TRBV7-2 to TRBJ1-2, with D hard to call. The CDR3 contains 12 residues. Per the germline V gene, CDR1 is SGHTA and CDR2 is FQGNSA. The ends were cut back, 6 bases at V and 5 bases at J, with 10 bases in the middle. Written as DNA, the CDR3 is TGTGCCAGCAGGGAGACGGCTTATGGCTACACCTTC. This translates into CASRETAYGYTF. The variable domain in full, with the rest retrieved from reference TRBV7-2 and TRBJ1-2, is GAGVSQSPSNKVTEKGKDVELRCDPISGHTALYWYRQSLGQGLEFLIYFQGNSAPDKSGLPSDRFSAERTGGSVSTLTIQRTQQEDSAVYLCASRETAYGYTFGSGTRLTVV.